The TCR beta chain described here comes from a study of early T cells in non-severe SARS-CoV-2 infection. General study points: Anti-spike CD8 responses were favored by VDJdb matching, which missed private and CD4 specificities.

Germline V lookup: CDR1 ENHRY, CDR2 SYGVKD. The CDR3 consists of 15 residues. TCRdb recomputed calls from the 5' RACE reads with MiXCR, one row per CDR3 protein. The data show 25,000 to 30,000 distinct CDR3 sequences, around 5% seen once. Concerning this clonotype itself: Its specificity is unknown. Possible read error: a much larger clone is one base away.

J is TRBJ2-1 and V is TRBV10-3; tentatively, D is TRBD1 (5 bases). The sequence was collected from an adult who was a healthcare worker with PCR-confirmed SARS-CoV-2 infection or an uninfected control (not recorded which). Sequenced material: whole blood. The CDR3 sequence is CDISVDSLGYNEQFF. The CDR3, as DNA: TGTGACATCAGTGTCGACAGCCTAGGCTACAATGAGCAGTTCTTC.